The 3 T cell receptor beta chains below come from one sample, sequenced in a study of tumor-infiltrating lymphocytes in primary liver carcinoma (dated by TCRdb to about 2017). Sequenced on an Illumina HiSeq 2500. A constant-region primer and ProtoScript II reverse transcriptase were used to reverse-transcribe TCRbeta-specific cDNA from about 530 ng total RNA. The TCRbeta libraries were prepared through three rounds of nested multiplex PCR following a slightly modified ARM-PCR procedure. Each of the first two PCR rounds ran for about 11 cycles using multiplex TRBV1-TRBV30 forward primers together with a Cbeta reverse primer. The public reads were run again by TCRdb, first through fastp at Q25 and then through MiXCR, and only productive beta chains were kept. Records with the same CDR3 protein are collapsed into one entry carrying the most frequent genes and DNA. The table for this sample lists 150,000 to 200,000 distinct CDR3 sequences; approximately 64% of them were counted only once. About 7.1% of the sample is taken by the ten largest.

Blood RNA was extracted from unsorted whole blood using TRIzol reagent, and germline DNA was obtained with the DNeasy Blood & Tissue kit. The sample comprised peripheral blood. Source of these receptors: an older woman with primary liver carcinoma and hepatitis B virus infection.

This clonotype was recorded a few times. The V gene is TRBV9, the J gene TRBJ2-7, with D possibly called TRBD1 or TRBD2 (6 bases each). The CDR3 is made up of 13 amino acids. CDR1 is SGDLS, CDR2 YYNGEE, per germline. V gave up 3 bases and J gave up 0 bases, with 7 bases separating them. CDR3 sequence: CASSGGASYEQYF. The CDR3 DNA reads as TGTGCCAGCAGCGGGGGGGCCTCCTACGAGCAGTACTTC.

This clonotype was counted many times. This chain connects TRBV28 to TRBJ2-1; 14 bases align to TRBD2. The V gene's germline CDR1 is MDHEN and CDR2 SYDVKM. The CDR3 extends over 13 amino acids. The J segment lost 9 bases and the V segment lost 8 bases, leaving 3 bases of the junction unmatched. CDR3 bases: TGTGCCAGCGGGACTAGCGGGAGCGGTGAGCAGTTCTTC. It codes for CASGTSGSGEQFF.

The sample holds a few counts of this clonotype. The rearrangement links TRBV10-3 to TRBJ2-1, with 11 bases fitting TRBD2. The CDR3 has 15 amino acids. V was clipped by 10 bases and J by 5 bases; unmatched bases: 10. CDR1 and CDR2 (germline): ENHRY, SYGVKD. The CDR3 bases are TGTGCCACAAGACTAGCGGGATCTCCCCACAATGAGCAGTTCTTC. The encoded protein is CATRLAGSPHNEQFF.